The source of this TCR beta chain is a study of T cell repertoires in cytomegalovirus infection. Study background: Matching HLA type and CMV infection were both indicated by public TCR beta signatures. Broader study findings: The study identified carriers of CMV plus the relevant HLA from cumulative public TCR beta family frequency. HLA-C-restricted CMV clonotypes gave the most frequent clonotype in two of eight donors.

This clonotype was counted a few times. Its cognate antigen is unknown. Via MiXCR, TCRdb re-called the reads, giving one row per CDR3 protein. This table holds about 490,000 distinct CDR3 sequences, around 27% found once. What was sequenced was PBMCs. The clonotype comes from a human donor in good health (CMV status not recorded). Some clones in this sample may be carry-over from other donors' samples.

CDR3 bases: TGTGCCAGCAGTTCCCGTGGGGTTAACGGGAGGACCGGGGAGCTGTTTTTT. The encoded protein is CASSSRGVNGRTGELFF. The chain links TRBV12-3 or TRBV12-4 to TRBJ2-2; 7 bases agree with TRBD2. The CDR3 consists of 17 residues. The V gene end was trimmed by 4 bases and the J gene end by 5 bases; junction bases not matched to a gene: 13.